The clone carrying this TCR beta chain was found many times. Its antigen is undetermined. This specimen comes from a study of response to subunit inactivated influenza vaccine. The study's findings and limits: Each seasonal influenza vaccination recruits few new T cells, the authors suggested.

The CDR3 totals 12 residues. Germline CDR1 SGHVS, CDR2 FQNEAQ. V was cut by 3 bases and J by 5 bases, with 6 bases left in between. TCRdb analysed the RT-PCR reads with MiXCR anew, one entry per CDR3 protein. Among hundreds of thousands of distinct CDR3 sequences listed, approximately 14% were seen once. The sample consisted of PBMCs from blood, taken about 11 days after vaccination. This clonotype was obtained from a man aged 45-60 years who received an inactivated influenza vaccine. The genes are TRBV7-8 and TRBJ2-3; D perhaps matches TRBD1 (5 bases). Here the CDR3 DNA reads TGTGCCAGCAGCTTCGACAGAGATACGCAGTATTTT. This codes for CASSFDRDTQYF.